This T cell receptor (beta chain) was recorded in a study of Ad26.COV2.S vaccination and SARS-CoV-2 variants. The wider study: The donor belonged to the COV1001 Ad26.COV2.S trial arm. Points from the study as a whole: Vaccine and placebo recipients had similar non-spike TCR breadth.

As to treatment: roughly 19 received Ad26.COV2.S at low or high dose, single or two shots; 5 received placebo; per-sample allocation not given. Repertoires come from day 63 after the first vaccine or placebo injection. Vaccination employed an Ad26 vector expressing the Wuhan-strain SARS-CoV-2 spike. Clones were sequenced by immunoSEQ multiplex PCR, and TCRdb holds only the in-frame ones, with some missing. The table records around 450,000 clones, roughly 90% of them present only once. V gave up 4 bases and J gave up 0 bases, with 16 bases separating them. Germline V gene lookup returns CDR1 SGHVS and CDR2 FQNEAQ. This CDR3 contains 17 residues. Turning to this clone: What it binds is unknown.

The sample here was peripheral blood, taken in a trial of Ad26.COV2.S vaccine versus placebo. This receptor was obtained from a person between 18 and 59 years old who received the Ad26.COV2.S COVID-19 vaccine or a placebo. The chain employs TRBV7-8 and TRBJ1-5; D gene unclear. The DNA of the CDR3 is TGTGCCAGCAGCTCCTTTGGGTATCGTTATAGCAATCAGCCCCAGCATTTT. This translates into CASSSFGYRYSNQPQHF.